Detailed here is one TCR beta chain. CDR1 and CDR2 (germline): SGHRS, YFSETQ. V lost 4 bases and J 7 bases, leaving 11 bases between the germline ends. The CDR3 is 12 amino acids. These data come from a study of blood T cell repertoires in COVID-19. About the study: The United States, Italy and Spain provided the acute and convalescent COVID-19 samples.

Here immunoSEQ multiplex PCR was the method, and the copy in TCRdb shows in-frame clones only, minus some. The sample contains approximately 150,000 clones, approximately 80% of which appear only once. This rearrangement joins TRBV5-1 to TRBJ1-2; D is possibly TRBD1 (5 bases). This TCR derives from a man in his forties who had recovered from COVID-19. Material for sequencing was PBMCs or T cells enriched from blood (not recorded which). The CDR3 DNA reads TGCGCCAGCAGCCCTGGGACTCTTGGCTACACCTTC. Its translation is CASSPGTLGYTF.